These 32 T cell receptor beta chains share one sample of origin, sequenced in a study of blood T cell repertoires in COVID-19. Sequenced by immunoSEQ multiplex PCR; TCRdb stores in-frame clones only, minus some. The sample has about 140,000 clones; 65% to 90% are singletons. The sample comprised peripheral blood. The receptor source for this set is a man aged 50-60 years with acute or convalescent COVID-19.

V is TRBV6-5 and J is TRBJ2-7; the match to TRBD2 covers 11 bases. J was trimmed by 3 bases and V by 4 bases; bases with no gene match: 8. The germline gives CDR1 MNHEY, CDR2 SVGAGI. CDR3 size: 16 residues. The CDR3 DNA follows: TGTGCCAGCAGTTCCGGAGGGACTAGCGGTAGCTACGAGCAGTACTTC. The encoded protein is CASSSGGTSGSYEQYF.

This clone was detected a few times. The chain has TRBV19 and TRBJ2-7, with 9 bases matching TRBD1. Germline assignment: CDR1 LNHDA and CDR2 SQIVND (reference sequence). The CDR3 covers 15 residues. V dropped 5 bases and J dropped 2; count of bases not matched to a gene: 7. CDR3 in amino acids: CASSVPGQGAYEQYF. In DNA form, the CDR3 reads TGTGCCAGTAGTGTCCCGGGACAGGGCGCCTACGAGCAGTACTTC.

This clone was counted between two and nine times. This chain joins TRBV5-3 and TRBJ1-1; perhaps TRBD1 as D (5 bases). TRBV5-3 is sorted into the ORF group, with uncertain function. V was clipped by 0 bases and J by 1 base, with 13 bases between them. This CDR3 has 16 residues. Here the CDR3 reads CARSLGLTGENTEAFF. The CDR3, as DNA: TGTGCCAGAAGCTTGGGGCTAACAGGCGAGAACACTGAAGCTTTCTTT.

The chain employs TRBV4-1 and TRBJ2-2; D is perhaps TRBD1 (5 bases). This CDR3 is 16 amino acids long. The germline V gene has CDR1 MGHRA and CDR2 YSYEKL. V lost 4 bases and J 7 bases, leaving 19 bases between the germline ends. CDR3 DNA: TGCGCCAGCAGCCCCCGATGGGTGGGGCCGGGCGGGGAGCTGTTTTTT. Protein product: CASSPRWVGPGGELFF.

The chain has TRBV4-2 and TRBJ2-7, with TRBD2 as a possible D gene (5 bases). V lost 0 bases and J lost 1, with 10 bases in between. Germline CDR1 LGHNA, CDR2 YNFKEQ. CDR3 length: 15 residues. The chain's CDR3 is CASSQEGLASYEQYF. Written as DNA, the CDR3 is TGTGCCAGCAGCCAAGAAGGGCTAGCTTCCTACGAGCAGTACTTC.

The V call is TRBV9, the J call TRBJ2-1; possible D gene TRBD1, 5 bases. The CDR3 runs 14 residues. Germline V gene data show CDR1 as SGDLS and CDR2 as YYNGEE. Trimming shortened V by 0 bases and J by 3 bases, and 7 bases separated the two germline ends. The CDR3 nucleotides are TGTGCCAGCAGCGTAGCAGGGATCTACAATGAGCAGTTCTTC. Translating it yields CASSVAGIYNEQFF.

The rearrangement links TRBV6-2 or TRBV6-3 to TRBJ2-3; D might be TRBD1 (5 bases). Between the trimmed V and J ends, which lost 6 bases and 0 bases, there was a span of 16 bases. The CDR3 covers 16 residues. CDR1 and CDR2 (germline): MNHEY, SVGEGT. The CDR3 DNA follows: TGTGCCAGCAGACCTAGACAGAGAACTAGCACAGATACGCAGTATTTT. Residues: CASRPRQRTSTDTQYF.

The chain carries TRBV9 and TRBJ1-1; the D gene is possibly TRBD1 (5 bases). V was clipped by 4 bases and J by 5 bases, with 12 bases between them. Germline loops: CDR1 SGDLS, CDR2 YYNGEE. The CDR3 loop spans 13 amino acids. The CDR3 sequence: CASSQTGRTEAFF. CDR3 coding DNA: TGTGCCAGCAGCCAAACAGGCAGGACTGAAGCTTTCTTT.

This clone was found once. The chain links TRBV11-2 to TRBJ1-1, with a tentative D call TRBD1 (6 bases). Germline loops: CDR1 SGHAT, CDR2 FQNNGV. The CDR3 loop spans 16 amino acids. V was clipped by 6 bases and J by 2 bases, with 19 bases between them. This CDR3 reads CASSYHPPGANTEAFF. The CDR3 nucleotides are TGTGCCAGCAGTTACCACCCTCCAGGGGCCAACACTGAAGCTTTCTTT.

The CDR3 reads CAWSVLSGLQETQYF. As DNA, the CDR3 is TGTGCCTGGAGTGTACTTTCCGGTCTCCAAGAGACCCAGTACTTC. The gene calls are TRBV30 and TRBJ2-5; D unclear. The V gene lost 0 bases and the J gene lost 1 base, with 12 bases spanning the gap. The CDR3 is made up of 15 amino acids. CDR1 is GTSNPN and CDR2 is SVGIG in the germline V gene (reference sequence).

V gene TRBV11-2 combines with J gene TRBJ1-4; D is ambiguous. CDR1 and CDR2 from the germline V gene are SGHAT and FQNNGV. V was clipped by 5 bases and J by 8 bases, with 9 bases between them. The CDR3 has 12 amino acids. The CDR3 DNA is TGTGCCAGCAGCAAAACTTCGGAAAAACTGTTTTTT. Translated, it gives CASSKTSEKLFF.

This chain joins TRBV10-3 and TRBJ1-2; 8 bases are a match to TRBD1. The length of the CDR3 is 15 residues. In germline, CDR1 is ENHRY, CDR2 SYGVKD. The trim removed 4 bases at V and 0 bases at J, leaving 4 bases unmatched. CDR3 region: CAISGQGLSNYGYTF. The CDR3 bases are TGTGCCATCAGTGGACAGGGGTTGTCTAACTATGGCTACACCTTC.

The rearrangement joins TRBV6-5 to TRBJ1-2, with D perhaps matching TRBD1 (6 bases). V lost 0 bases and J 4 bases, leaving 6 bases between the germline ends. The CDR3 is made up of 13 amino acids. Germline loops: CDR1 MNHEY, CDR2 SVGAGI. CDR3 loop: CASSYSDSYGYTF. The DNA of the CDR3 is TGTGCCAGCAGTTACTCGGACAGCTATGGCTACACCTTC.

The chain has TRBV19 and TRBJ1-1, with D tentatively TRBD1 (5 bases). The CDR3 has 15 amino acids. V lost 5 bases to trimming and J lost 0 bases, with 13 bases between them. Germline values: CDR1 LNHDA, CDR2 SQIVND (reference sequence). The CDR3 nucleotides are TGTGCCAGTAGTGTTCAACTGACAGTGAACACTGAAGCTTTCTTT. Its protein is CASSVQLTVNTEAFF. Drawing the rest from reference TRBV19 and TRBJ1-1, the complete variable domain is DGGITQSPKYLFRKEGQNVTLSCEQNLNHDAMYWYRQDPGQGLRLIYYSQIVNDFQKGDIAEGYSVSREKKESFPLTVTSAQKNPTAFYLCASSVQLTVNTEAFFGQGTRLTVV.

This sequence joins TRBV10-3 and TRBJ2-3, with TRBD2 matching 8 bases. Germline V gene lookup returns CDR1 ENHRY and CDR2 SYGVKD. Unmatched junction bases numbered 10, after V lost 4 bases and J lost 7 bases. The CDR3 runs to 15 residues. The CDR3 sequence is CAISASGGGEYTQYF. CDR3 sequence (DNA): TGTGCCATCAGTGCCTCGGGGGGGGGCGAATATACGCAGTATTTT.

V is TRBV30 and J is TRBJ2-2; D is possibly TRBD1 (5 bases). The CDR3 contains 16 residues. Germline V lookup: CDR1 GTSNPN, CDR2 SVGIG (reference sequence). V dropped 4 bases and J dropped 3 bases, with 18 bases sitting between them. Written as DNA, the CDR3 is TGTGCCTGGATTACAGGCTCCCCTCGAGACACCGGGGAGCTGTTTTTT. Protein product: CAWITGSPRDTGELFF.

This clone has only one observation. This rearrangement joins TRBV4-1 to TRBJ1-5; 9 nucleotides agree with TRBD1. Germline V CDR1 and CDR2: MGHRA, YSYEKL. Germline trimming cut 0 bases from V and 6 bases from J; bases unmatched to any gene: 6. The CDR3 is 16 amino acids. DNA of the CDR3: TGCGCCAGCAGCCAAGATGGACAGGGGTCGGGTCAGCCCCAGCATTTT. This sequence encodes CASSQDGQGSGQPQHF.

The V gene is TRBV7-8, the J gene TRBJ1-1, with a possible D match to TRBD1 (6 bases). The germline CDR1 and CDR2 sequences are SGHVS and FQNEAQ. V was clipped by 5 bases and J by 4 bases, with 17 bases between them. The CDR3 loop spans 15 amino acids. This CDR3 is CASSHGRGGVTEAFF. The DNA of the CDR3 is TGTGCCAGCAGCCACGGGCGAGGGGGGGTCACTGAAGCTTTCTTT. The full variable domain, rest sourced from reference TRBV7-8 and TRBJ1-1, is GAGVSQSPRYKVAKRGQDVALRCDPISGHVSLFWYQQALGQGPEFLTYFQNEAQLDKSGLPSDRFFAERPEGSVSTLKIQRTQQEDSAVYLCASSHGRGGVTEAFFGQGTRLTVV.

The genes are TRBV28 and TRBJ2-7; TRBD1 is a possible D gene (5 bases). This CDR3 has 16 residues. V was pared by 1 base and J by 5 bases, with 18 bases between. Germline V CDR1 and CDR2: MDHEN, SYDVKM. The CDR3, as DNA: TGTGCCAGCAGTTTATCTCAGAGGCAGGGTGGCGACGAGCAGTACTTC. It specifies CASSLSQRQGGDEQYF.

This chain connects TRBV19 to TRBJ1-6, with D possibly being TRBD1 (6 bases). This CDR3 contains 14 residues. Per the germline V gene, CDR1 is LNHDA and CDR2 is SQIVND (reference sequence). V shed 3 bases and J shed 5 bases, with 8 bases lying between them. CDR3 DNA sequence: TGTGCCAGTAGTATCCGGACAGATAATTCACCCCTCCACTTT. Translating gives CASSIRTDNSPLHF.

This rearrangement joins TRBV19 to TRBJ2-1, with 10 bases aligning to TRBD2. The CDR3 is 15 amino acids. Germline CDR1 reads LNHDA; CDR2 reads SQIVND (reference sequence). The V segment lost 3 bases and the J segment 5 bases; nucleotides outside the gene matches: 4. The CDR3 DNA is TGTGCCAGTAGTATCCCCGGGACTAGCGACAATGAGCAGTTCTTC. Its translation is CASSIPGTSDNEQFF.

The rearrangement links TRBV5-8 to TRBJ1-5; TRBD1 matches 7 bases. The CDR3 has 16 residues. Germline lookup yields CDR1 SGHTS and CDR2 YDEGEE. J lost 6 bases, V lost 1 base, and 10 bases had no gene match. The CDR3 coding sequence is TGTGCCAGCAGCTTGAGAAGACAGGGAGTCTTTCAGCCCCAGCATTTT. Its protein is CASSLRRQGVFQPQHF.

The rearrangement joins TRBV6-2 or TRBV6-3 to TRBJ1-6; D remains unclear. The CDR3 runs to 15 residues. The V end was cut by 0 bases, the J end by 7 bases, with 10 bases between. Germline V gene lookup returns CDR1 MNHEY and CDR2 SVGEGT. CDR3 region: CASSYSAGSNSPLHF. The CDR3 region has the DNA TGTGCCAGCAGTTACTCGGCAGGCTCCAATTCACCCCTCCACTTT.

This sequence joins TRBV2 and TRBJ2-7, with 11 bases lining up with TRBD1. V trimming: 7 bases; J trimming: 6 bases; junction bases outside the gene matches: 5. CDR3 length: 13 residues. Germline V lookup: CDR1 SNHLY, CDR2 FYNNEI. The CDR3 nucleotides read TGTGCCAGCAAGGTAGGACAGGGGGCCGAGCAGTACTTC. This translates into CASKVGQGAEQYF.

The chain links TRBV9 to TRBJ1-2; 8 bases match TRBD1. Germline V gene data show CDR1 as SGDLS and CDR2 as YYNGEE. Trimming cost V 3 bases and J 2 bases; bases outside gene matches: 6. The CDR3 is 15 residues long. The CDR3 here is CASSARQGINYGYTF. For the CDR3, the DNA is TGTGCCAGCAGCGCAAGACAGGGGATAAACTATGGCTACACCTTC.

The sample holds a few counts of this clone. The rearrangement joins TRBV7-9 to TRBJ1-6, with unresolved D. Trimming took off 5 bases at V and 10 bases at J, with 15 bases between the two ends. The germline gives CDR1 SEHNR, CDR2 FQNEAQ (reference sequence). This CDR3 comprises 14 residues. CDR3 sequence: CASSPTAEVSPLHF. Written as DNA, the CDR3 is TGTGCCAGCAGCCCAACCGCAGAGGTATCACCCCTCCACTTT.

The chain is built from TRBV3-1 (or the pseudogene TRBV3-2) and TRBJ1-1, with 7 bases matching TRBD1. Germline trimming cut 3 bases from V and 4 bases from J; bases unmatched to any gene: 5. The CDR3 contains 14 residues. CDR1 and CDR2 from the germline V gene are LGHDT and YNNKEL (reference sequence). The CDR3 DNA follows: TGTGCCAGCAGCCAGCCAGGGGGGTTCACTGAAGCTTTCTTT. Its translation: CASSQPGGFTEAFF.

This chain connects TRBV7-8 to TRBJ1-1; no clear D. Trimming shortened V by 3 bases and J by 1 base, and 9 bases separated the two germline ends. Germline loops: CDR1 SGHVS, CDR2 FQNEAQ. This CDR3 contains 14 residues. As DNA, the CDR3 is TGTGCCAGCAGCTTTTTTGCGAGGAACACTGAAGCTTTCTTT. As protein: CASSFFARNTEAFF. Variable domain in full (rest from reference TRBV7-8 and TRBJ1-1): GAGVSQSPRYKVAKRGQDVALRCDPISGHVSLFWYQQALGQGPEFLTYFQNEAQLDKSGLPSDRFFAERPEGSVSTLKIQRTQQEDSAVYLCASSFFARNTEAFFGQGTRLTVV.

The chain recombines TRBV24-1 with TRBJ2-4, with 10 bases that match TRBD2. Germline CDR1 is KGHDR and CDR2 is SFDVKD. The CDR3 length is 14 residues. The ends lost 5 bases at V and 6 bases at J; junction bases unmatched: 3. CDR3 residues: CATSASGGPNIQYF. The DNA of the CDR3 is TGTGCCACCAGTGCTAGCGGGGGTCCAAACATTCAGTACTTC.

The V call is TRBV2, the J call TRBJ1-5, with D perhaps matching TRBD1 (5 bases). Trimming left V 7 bases short and J 11 bases short, with 18 bases between. The CDR3 is made up of 13 amino acids. Per germline, CDR1 SNHLY and CDR2 FYNNEI. The CDR3 nucleotides read TGTGCCAGCACCGCGGAGGGGCCGACAGCCCAGCATTTT. Amino acid sequence: CASTAEGPTAQHF. Based on the CDR3 plus reference TRBV2 and TRBJ1-5, the full variable domain is EPEVTQTPSHQVTQMGQEVILRCVPISNHLYFYWYRQILGQKVEFLVSFYNNEISEKSEIFDDQFSVERPDGSNFTLKIRSTKLEDSAMYFCASTAEGPTAQHFGDGTRLSIL.

The chain has TRBV7-9 and TRBJ1-5; possible D gene TRBD1, 6 bases. Germline CDR1 SEHNR, CDR2 FQNEAQ (reference sequence). V lost 1 base, J lost 1 base, and 11 bases lay in between. This CDR3 region has 16 residues. CDR3 residues: CASSLETGFSNQPQHF. Written as DNA, the CDR3 is TGTGCCAGCAGCTTAGAAACAGGGTTCAGCAATCAGCCCCAGCATTTT.

This chain uses TRBV28 with TRBJ2-7; no clear D gene. Germline V gives CDR1 MDHEN, CDR2 SYDVKM. The CDR3 loop spans 15 amino acids. V gave up 4 bases and J gave up 0 bases, with 13 bases separating them. The CDR3 loop is CASSSRSSSSYEQYF. CDR3 sequence (DNA): TGTGCCAGCAGTTCTCGGTCCTCTAGCTCCTACGAGCAGTACTTC.